The 8 T cell receptor beta chains below all came from one sample that was sequenced in a study of T cell changes during pregnancy in multiple sclerosis. Generated by immunoSEQ multiplex PCR, the TCRdb table keeps only in-frame clones and is missing some. The table includes around 75,000 clones, 94% detected once. The sequencing here drew on CD4+ T cells from peripheral blood mononuclear cells, taken after pregnancy. Receptors originate from a female donor with multiple sclerosis, enrolled in a pregnancy study.

This chain links TRBV7-2 with TRBJ2-7; the match to TRBD1 covers 7 bases. Trimming took 2 bases from V and 2 from J; bases not matched to a gene: 3. Per the germline V gene, CDR1 is SGHTA and CDR2 is FQGNSA. The CDR3 has 14 residues. CDR3 DNA sequence: TGTGCCAGCAGCTTAAACAGGGGAGCCTACGAGCAGTACTTC. Protein sequence: CASSLNRGAYEQYF. Variable domain in full (rest from reference TRBV7-2 and TRBJ2-7): GAGVSQSPSNKVTEKGKDVELRCDPISGHTALYWYRQSLGQGLEFLIYFQGNSAPDKSGLPSDRFSAERTGGSVSTLTIQRTQQEDSAVYLCASSLNRGAYEQYFGPGTRLTVT.

The CDR3 spells CASSYTGNEQYF. The CDR3 DNA reads as TGTGCCAGCAGTTACACAGGGAATGAGCAGTACTTC. The chain recombines TRBV6-5 with TRBJ2-7, with D perhaps TRBD1 (6 bases). The CDR3 runs 12 residues. Trimming stripped 2 bases from V and 7 bases from J, with 9 bases between. Germline V gene data show CDR1 as MNHEY and CDR2 as SVGAGI.

The CDR3 DNA is TGTGCCAGCAGCCCCAAAACCAGGGTCACAGATACGCAGTATTTT. This codes for CASSPKTRVTDTQYF. V and J are TRBV7-9 and TRBJ2-3, with a possible D match to TRBD1 (5 bases). The V gene's germline CDR1 is SEHNR and CDR2 FQNEAQ (reference sequence). The CDR3 runs to 15 residues. The ends were cut back, 5 bases at V and 2 bases at J, with 14 bases in the middle.

The chain is built from TRBV14 and TRBJ2-7, with a tentative D call TRBD1 (5 bases). CDR1 is SGHDN and CDR2 is FVKESK in the germline V gene. The CDR3 is 15 amino acids. V was trimmed by 2 bases and J by 5 bases, leaving 16 bases between them. The CDR3 sequence is CASSQRGRWGDEQYF. The CDR3 DNA reads as TGTGCCAGCAGCCAACGAGGACGGTGGGGCGACGAGCAGTACTTC.

The rearrangement joins TRBV19 to TRBJ2-2; D unresolved. CDR1 and CDR2 (germline): LNHDA, SQIVND (reference sequence). The CDR3 length is 14 residues. Trimming stripped 3 bases from V and 4 bases from J, with 9 bases between. The CDR3 spells CASSITGGTGELFF. CDR3 DNA sequence: TGTGCCAGTAGTATTACCGGTGGCACCGGGGAGCTGTTTTTT.

The J gene is TRBJ2-5, the V gene TRBV11-2; a weak D match, TRBD2 (6 bases). The CDR3 extends over 16 amino acids. Germline V gene lookup returns CDR1 SGHAT and CDR2 FQNNGV. V was shortened by 5 bases and J by 4 bases, with 20 bases between the two germline ends. Here the CDR3 DNA reads TGTGCCAGCAGCCGAGGTAGAGGGCGGGATGGAGAGACCCAGTACTTC. Amino acid sequence: CASSRGRGRDGETQYF.

This clone occurred once. The genes are TRBV5-1 and TRBJ1-4, with a possible D match to TRBD1 (6 bases). In germline, CDR1 is SGHRS, CDR2 YFSETQ. The CDR3 is made up of 14 amino acids. V gave up 4 bases and J gave up 3 bases, with 10 bases separating them. The CDR3 region has the DNA TGCGCCAGCAGCCTGACAGGCCCTAATGAAAAACTGTTTTTT. Amino acid sequence: CASSLTGPNEKLFF.

The genes are TRBV5-1 and TRBJ2-2, with D unclear. CDR3 length: 16 residues. Germline lookup yields CDR1 SGHRS and CDR2 YFSETQ. V was clipped by 7 bases and J by 3 bases, with 19 bases between them. CDR3 sequence (DNA): TGCGCCAGCGCTCTCGTCCGGTCCTCCGACACCGGGGAGCTGTTTTTT. This translates into CASALVRSSDTGELFF.